This entry features one TCR beta chain sequence. TCRdb's copy holds only in-frame clones and misses some; the assay was immunoSEQ multiplex PCR. The profile covers around 100,000 clones, with around 93% appearing a single time and less than 2% taken by the ten largest. The sample comes from a study of T cell changes during pregnancy in multiple sclerosis. The sequences come from peripheral blood, collected after pregnancy. The clonotype was recovered from a female donor with multiple sclerosis, enrolled in a pregnancy study.

Here the CDR3 DNA reads TGCGCCAGCAGCCAAGAATGGGAGAGGGAAATCCTGTTTTTT. This translates into CASSQEWEREILFF. The rearrangement links TRBV4-1 to TRBJ1-4; no firm D call. Germline lookup yields CDR1 MGHRA and CDR2 YSYEKL. The CDR3 spans 14 residues. Trimming removed 0 bases from V and 14 bases from J, with 16 bases in between.